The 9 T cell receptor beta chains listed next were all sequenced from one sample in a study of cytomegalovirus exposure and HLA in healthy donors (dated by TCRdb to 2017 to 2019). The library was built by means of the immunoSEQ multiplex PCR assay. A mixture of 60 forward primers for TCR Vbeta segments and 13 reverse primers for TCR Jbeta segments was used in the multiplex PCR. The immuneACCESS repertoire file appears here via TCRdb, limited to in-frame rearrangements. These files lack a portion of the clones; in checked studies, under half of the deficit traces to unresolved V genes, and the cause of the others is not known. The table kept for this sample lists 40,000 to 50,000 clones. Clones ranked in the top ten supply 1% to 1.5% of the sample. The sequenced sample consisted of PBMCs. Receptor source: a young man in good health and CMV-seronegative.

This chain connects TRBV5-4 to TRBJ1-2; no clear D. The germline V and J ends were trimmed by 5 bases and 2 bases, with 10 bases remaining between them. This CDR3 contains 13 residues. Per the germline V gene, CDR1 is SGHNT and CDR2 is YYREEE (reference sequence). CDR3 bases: TGTGCCAGCAGGGATCAGGCCAACTATGGCTACACCTTC. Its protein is CASRDQANYGYTF.

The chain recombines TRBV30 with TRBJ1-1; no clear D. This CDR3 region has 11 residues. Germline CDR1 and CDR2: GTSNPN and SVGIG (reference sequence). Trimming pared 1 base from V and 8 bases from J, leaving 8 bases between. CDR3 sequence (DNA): TGTGCCTGGAGTGCCCGAGAGGAAGCTTTCTTT. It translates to CAWSAREEAFF.

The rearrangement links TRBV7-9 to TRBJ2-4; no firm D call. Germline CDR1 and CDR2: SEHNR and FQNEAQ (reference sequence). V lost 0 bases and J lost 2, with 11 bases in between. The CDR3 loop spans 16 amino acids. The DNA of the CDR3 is TGTGCCAGCAGCTTAGCGTCGTTGGCAACCAAAAACATTCAGTACTTC. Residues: CASSLASLATKNIQYF.

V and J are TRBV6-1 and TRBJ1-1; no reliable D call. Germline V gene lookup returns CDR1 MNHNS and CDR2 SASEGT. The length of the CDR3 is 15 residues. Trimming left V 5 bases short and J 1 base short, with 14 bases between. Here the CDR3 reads CASSINPFGNTEAFF. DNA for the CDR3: TGTGCCAGCAGTATTAACCCATTCGGGAACACTGAAGCTTTCTTT.

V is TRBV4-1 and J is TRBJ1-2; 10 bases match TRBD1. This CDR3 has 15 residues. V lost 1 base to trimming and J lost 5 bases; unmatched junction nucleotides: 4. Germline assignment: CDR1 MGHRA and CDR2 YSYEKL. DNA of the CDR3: TGCGCCAGCAGCCAAGGGGACAGGGGCCCTTATGGCTACACCTTC. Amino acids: CASSQGDRGPYGYTF.

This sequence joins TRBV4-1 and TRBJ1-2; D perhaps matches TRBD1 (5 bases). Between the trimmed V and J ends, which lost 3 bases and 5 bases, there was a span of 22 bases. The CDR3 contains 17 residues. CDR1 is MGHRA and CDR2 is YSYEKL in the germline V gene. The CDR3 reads CASSHYPKGRDSYGYTF. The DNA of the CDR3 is TGCGCCAGCAGCCACTACCCAAAGGGCAGGGATTCTTATGGCTACACCTTC.

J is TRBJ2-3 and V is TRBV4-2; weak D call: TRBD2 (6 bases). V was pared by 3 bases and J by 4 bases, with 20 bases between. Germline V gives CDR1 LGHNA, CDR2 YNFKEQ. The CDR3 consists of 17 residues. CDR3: CASSQEGRLARADTQYF. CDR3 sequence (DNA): TGTGCCAGCAGCCAGGAAGGACGCCTAGCGAGGGCAGATACGCAGTATTTT.

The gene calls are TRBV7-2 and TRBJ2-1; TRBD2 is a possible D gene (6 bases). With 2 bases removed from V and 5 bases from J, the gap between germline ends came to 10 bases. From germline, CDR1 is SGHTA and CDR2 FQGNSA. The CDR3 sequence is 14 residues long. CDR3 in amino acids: CASSLMRDNNEQFF. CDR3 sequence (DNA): TGTGCCAGCAGCTTAATGCGGGATAACAATGAGCAGTTCTTC.

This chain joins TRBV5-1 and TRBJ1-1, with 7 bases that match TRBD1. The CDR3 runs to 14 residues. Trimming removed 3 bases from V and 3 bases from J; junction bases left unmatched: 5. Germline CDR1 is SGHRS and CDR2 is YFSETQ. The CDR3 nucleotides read TGCGCCAGCAGCTCGGGACAGTCCTACACTGAAGCTTTCTTT. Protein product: CASSSGQSYTEAFF.